This TCR beta chain is drawn from a study of T cell responses to AZD1222 COVID-19 vaccine. Germline CDR1 is SGHDN and CDR2 is FVKESK. Trimming stripped 4 bases from V and 0 bases from J, with 19 bases between. This CDR3 has 18 residues. Clones were read by immunoSEQ multiplex PCR, and TCRdb kept only the in-frame ones, dropping some. The sample records 170,000 or so clones, about 85% being singletons. The sequenced sample was peripheral blood, obtained on day 0 of AZD1222 vaccination. The clonotype comes from an adult in good health. The rearrangement links TRBV14 to TRBJ1-3, with D maybe TRBD1 (5 bases). The CDR3 reads CASSPPGGSTFSGNTIYF. CDR3 sequence (DNA): TGTGCCAGCAGCCCTCCCGGGGGTAGCACCTTCTCTGGAAACACCATATATTTT.